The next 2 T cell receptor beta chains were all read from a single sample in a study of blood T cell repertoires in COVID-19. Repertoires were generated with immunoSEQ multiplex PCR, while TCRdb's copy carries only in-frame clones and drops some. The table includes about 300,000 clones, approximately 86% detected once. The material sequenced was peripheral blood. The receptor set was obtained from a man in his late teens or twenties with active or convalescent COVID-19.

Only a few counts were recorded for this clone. CDR3 amino acids: CASSQAGQGVEKLFF. CDR3 sequence (DNA): TGCGCCAGCAGCCAAGCGGGACAGGGTGTGGAAAAACTGTTTTTT. V gene TRBV4-3 combines with J gene TRBJ1-4, with 9 bases lining up with TRBD1. This CDR3 spans 15 amino acids. The germline V gene encodes CDR1 LGHNA and CDR2 YSLEER. V gave up 1 base and J gave up 8 bases; unmatched junction bases: 5.

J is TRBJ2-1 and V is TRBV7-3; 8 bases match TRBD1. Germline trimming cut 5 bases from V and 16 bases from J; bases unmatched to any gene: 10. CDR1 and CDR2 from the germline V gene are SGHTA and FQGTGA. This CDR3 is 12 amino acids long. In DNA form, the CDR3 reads TGTGCCAGCAGCCTTGGACAGGGCACCATCTTCTTC. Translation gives CASSLGQGTIFF.